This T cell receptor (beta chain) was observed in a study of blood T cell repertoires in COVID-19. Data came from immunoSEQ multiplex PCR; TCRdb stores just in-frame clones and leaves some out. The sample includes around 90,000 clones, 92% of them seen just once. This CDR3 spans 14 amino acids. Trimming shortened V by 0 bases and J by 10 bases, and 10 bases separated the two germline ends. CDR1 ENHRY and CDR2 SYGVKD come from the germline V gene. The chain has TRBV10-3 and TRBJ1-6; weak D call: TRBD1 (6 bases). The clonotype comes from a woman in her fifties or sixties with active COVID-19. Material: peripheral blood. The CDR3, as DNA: TGTGCCATCAGTGAGTCTGGGGGCGGATCACCCCTCCACTTT. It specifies CAISESGGGSPLHF.